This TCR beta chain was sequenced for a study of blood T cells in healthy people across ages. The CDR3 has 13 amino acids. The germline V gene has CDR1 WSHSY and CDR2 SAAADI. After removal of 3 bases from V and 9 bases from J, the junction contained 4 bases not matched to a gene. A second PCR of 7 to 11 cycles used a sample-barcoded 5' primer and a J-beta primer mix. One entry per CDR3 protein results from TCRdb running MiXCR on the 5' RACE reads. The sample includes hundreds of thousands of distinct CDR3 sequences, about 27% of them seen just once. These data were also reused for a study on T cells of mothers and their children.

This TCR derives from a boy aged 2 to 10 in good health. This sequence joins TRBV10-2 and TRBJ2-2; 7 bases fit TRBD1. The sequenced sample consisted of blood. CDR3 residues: CASSEQGSWELFF. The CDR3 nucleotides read TGCGCCAGCAGTGAACAGGGGAGCTGGGAGCTGTTTTTT.